The sequence of this T cell receptor (beta chain) was determined in a study of blood T cell repertoires in COVID-19. V was pared by 2 bases and J by 6 bases, with 13 bases between. Germline assignment: CDR1 SNHLY and CDR2 FYNNEI. This CDR3 is built from 15 residues. The study assigned cohorts using participant-reported clinical history. TCRdb keeps only in-frame clones here, not all; method: immunoSEQ multiplex PCR. The table includes hundreds of thousands of clones, around 89% detected once. Sequenced material: PBMCs or T cells enriched from blood (not recorded which). V gene TRBV2 combines with J gene TRBJ2-2, with D maybe TRBD1 (6 bases). This TCR derives from a man between 18 and 29 years old who had recovered from COVID-19. For the CDR3, the DNA is TGTGCCAGCAGTGAAATAACAGGGATCGCCGGGGAGCTGTTTTTT. It specifies CASSEITGIAGELFF.